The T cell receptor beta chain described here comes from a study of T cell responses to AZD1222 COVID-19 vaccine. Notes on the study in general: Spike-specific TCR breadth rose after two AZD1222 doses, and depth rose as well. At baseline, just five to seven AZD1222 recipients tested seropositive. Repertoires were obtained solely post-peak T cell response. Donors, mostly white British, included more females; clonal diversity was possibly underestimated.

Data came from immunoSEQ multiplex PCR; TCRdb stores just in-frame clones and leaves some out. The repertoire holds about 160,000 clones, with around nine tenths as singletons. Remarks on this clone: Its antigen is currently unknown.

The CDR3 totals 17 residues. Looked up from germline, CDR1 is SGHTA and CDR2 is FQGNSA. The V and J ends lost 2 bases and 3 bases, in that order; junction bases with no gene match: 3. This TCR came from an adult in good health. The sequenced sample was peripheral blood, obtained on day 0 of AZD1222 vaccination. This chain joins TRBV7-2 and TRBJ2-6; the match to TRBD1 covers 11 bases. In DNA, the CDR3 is TGTGCCAGCAGCTTACGGACAGGGGGCGGTGGGGCCAACGTCCTGACTTTC. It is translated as CASSLRTGGGGANVLTF.